This TCR beta chain is from a study of shared clonotypes between healthy human individuals. Study context: Every donor yielded three CD4 naive, three CD4 memory, two CD8 naive and one CD8 memory plate.

Points on this clone: Antigen: not known.

Points from the study as a whole: Between a few donors, naive CD4 clonotypes were shared at a level of about 5%. Larger estimated richness was generally recorded for naive subsets relative to memory subsets. The sampled material consisted only of blood, and tissue repertoires are likely to differ.

There are 15 residues in the CDR3. Germline V gives CDR1 KGHSH, CDR2 LQKENI. Between the trimmed V and J ends, which lost 3 bases and 7 bases, there was a span of 16 bases. Sequencing used immunoSEQ multiplex PCR; TCRdb keeps in-frame clones, though not all of them. The sample yields some 1,600,000 clones, about 98% seen once. The chain recombines TRBV18 with TRBJ1-5; a possible D gene is TRBD1 (5 bases). The material sequenced was naive CD4+ T cells sorted from blood. Subset: CD45RA+ positively selected. This clonotype was obtained from a man aged 25 to 40 in good health. CDR3 loop: CASSPKDRGGQPQHF. In nucleotides, the CDR3 is TGTGCCAGCTCACCGAAGGATAGGGGTGGCCAGCCCCAGCATTTT.